These 6 T cell receptor beta chains were all obtained from the same sample, sequenced in a study of blood T cell repertoires in COVID-19. Some clones are missing from TCRdb's copy, which holds only in-frame ones; the method was immunoSEQ multiplex PCR. The sample holds approximately 220,000 clones, 86% seen once. The source material was PBMCs or T cells enriched from blood (not recorded which). All receptors derive from a woman aged 40 to 50 with acute COVID-19.

This clone was seen more than once but under ten times. The genes are TRBV29-1 and TRBJ1-3; D gene uncertain. The CDR3 has 14 residues. Germline CDR1 reads SQVTM; CDR2 reads ANQGSEA. Trimming shortened V by 6 bases and J by 0 bases, and 12 bases separated the two germline ends. CDR3: CSVGLFSSGNTIYF. In DNA form, the CDR3 reads TGCAGCGTCGGACTCTTCAGCTCTGGAAACACCATATATTTT.

The chain has TRBV10-2 and TRBJ1-5, with a weak D call TRBD1 (5 bases). The CDR3 totals 15 residues. V was cut by 5 bases and J by 3 bases, with 14 bases left in between. Per the germline V gene, CDR1 is WSHSY and CDR2 is SAAADI. CDR3 nucleotides: TGCGCCAGCAGTACGGGGGGACCCTCCAATCAGCCCCAGCATTTT. It encodes CASSTGGPSNQPQHF.

The chain combines TRBV18 with TRBJ2-2; D is unclear. V was cut by 5 bases and J by 6 bases, with 7 bases left in between. The CDR3 is 12 amino acids. From germline, CDR1 is KGHSH and CDR2 LQKENI. DNA for the CDR3: TGTGCCAGCTCAGTAGGAGCCGGGGAGCTGTTTTTT. Protein product: CASSVGAGELFF.

The chain uses TRBV7-2 and TRBJ1-6; TRBD1 is a possible D gene (5 bases). V was trimmed by 5 bases and J by 1 base, leaving 15 bases between them. Germline V gene sequence: CDR1 SGHTA, CDR2 FQGNSA. The CDR3 covers 17 residues. CDR3 loop: CASSRWGGWSYNSPLHF. CDR3 nucleotides: TGTGCCAGCAGCCGTTGGGGGGGGTGGTCCTATAATTCACCCCTCCACTTT.

To note about this clone: Other DNA sequences in the sample encode the same CDR3. This chain joins TRBV6-4 and TRBJ1-2, with TRBD1 identical over 12 bases. Germline V CDR1 and CDR2: MRHNA, SNTAGT. This CDR3 spans 14 amino acids. J lost 6 bases, V lost 10 bases, and 9 bases had no gene match. The CDR3 loop is CATSGTGGRDGYTF. The DNA for the CDR3 is TGTGCCACCTCCGGGACAGGGGGCAGAGATGGCTACACCTTC.

V usage is TRBV25-1 and J usage is TRBJ2-1; perhaps TRBD1 as D (5 bases). The CDR3 runs 14 residues. The V gene lost 6 bases and the J gene lost 3 bases, with 12 bases spanning the gap. From germline, CDR1 is MGHDK and CDR2 SYGVNS. The CDR3 here is CASRNTGDYNEQFF. The CDR3 nucleotides are TGTGCCAGCAGGAATACAGGAGACTACAATGAGCAGTTCTTC.